Each of the 27 T cell receptor beta chains below was sequenced from the same sample in a study of shared clonotypes between healthy human individuals. Clones were read by immunoSEQ multiplex PCR, and TCRdb kept only the in-frame ones, dropping some. The sample holds around 2.5 million clones, 80% to 95% seen once. The sequenced sample was naive CD4+ T cells from PBMCs. The subset denotes: CD45RA+ positively selected. These receptors all come from a man between 18 and 35 years old in good health. Some clones in this sample may be carry-over from other donors' samples.

V and J are TRBV19 and TRBJ1-2; TRBD1 is a possible D gene (6 bases). CDR1 is LNHDA, CDR2 SQIVND, per germline (reference sequence). The CDR3 length is 15 residues. V was cut by 5 bases and J by 2 bases, with 15 bases left in between. The CDR3 sequence is CASSPTGPANYGYTF. The CDR3 DNA sequence: TGTGCCAGTAGTCCAACAGGGCCCGCCAACTATGGCTACACCTTC.

The chain couples TRBV27 to TRBJ2-5; perhaps D is TRBD1 or TRBD2 (5 bases each). Germline V gene sequence: CDR1 MNHEY, CDR2 SMNVEV (reference sequence). CDR3 size: 12 residues. With 10 bases removed from V and 5 bases from J, the gap between germline ends came to 14 bases. The CDR3 bases are TGTGCCACCGAGGGGCCCAGCGAGACCCAGTACTTC. Translating gives CATEGPSETQYF.

This clone was detected once. This rearrangement joins TRBV28 to TRBJ2-3; tentatively, D is TRBD2 (6 bases). V lost 7 bases and J 6 bases, leaving 17 bases between the germline ends. Looked up from germline, CDR1 is MDHEN and CDR2 is SYDVKM. This CDR3 is built from 14 residues. This CDR3 is CASNPAPGLDTQYF. CDR3 nucleotides: TGTGCCAGCAATCCGGCCCCGGGACTTGATACGCAGTATTTT. Full variable domain (outside the CDR3, taken from reference TRBV28 and TRBJ2-3): DVKVTQSSRYLVKRTGEKVFLECVQDMDHENMFWYRQDPGLGLRLIYFSYDVKMKEKGDIPEGYSVSREKKERFSLILESASTNQTSMYLCASNPAPGLDTQYFGPGTRLTVL.

The J gene is TRBJ2-5, the V gene TRBV2; 9 bases line up with TRBD2. This CDR3 is 13 amino acids long. Germline V gives CDR1 SNHLY, CDR2 FYNNEI. The junction had 5 bases not matched to a gene; V was cut back by 8 bases and J by 4 bases. The CDR3 sequence: CASQGGGGETQYF. The DNA of the CDR3 is TGTGCCAGCCAGGGCGGGGGGGGAGAGACCCAGTACTTC. Filled out from reference TRBV2 and TRBJ2-5, the complete variable domain reads EPEVTQTPSHQVTQMGQEVILRCVPISNHLYFYWYRQILGQKVEFLVSFYNNEISEKSEIFDDQFSVERPDGSNFTLKIRSTKLEDSAMYFCASQGGGGETQYFGPGTRLLVL.

This clone was counted only a few times. The chain links TRBV9 to TRBJ1-1, with D possibly TRBD1 on 5 matching bases. V was clipped by 4 bases and J by 4 bases, with 14 bases between them. CDR3 length: 14 amino acids. Germline V CDR1 and CDR2: SGDLS, YYNGEE. The CDR3 nucleotides are TGTGCCAGCAGCAGTCAGGGTACTAGCACTGAAGCTTTCTTT. Its protein product is CASSSQGTSTEAFF. The full variable domain, with the rest looked up from reference TRBV9 and TRBJ1-1, is DSGVTQTPKHLITATGQRVTLRCSPRSGDLSVYWYQQSLDQGLQFLIQYYNGEERAKGNILERFSAQQFPDLHSELNLSSLELGDSALYFCASSSQGTSTEAFFGQGTRLTVV.

This chain connects TRBV7-6 to TRBJ2-7; TRBD2 agrees at 10 bases. CDR1 SGHVS and CDR2 FNYEAQ come from the germline V gene. The CDR3 sequence is 17 residues long. V gave up 5 bases and J gave up 3 bases; unmatched junction bases: 13. This CDR3 reads CASSPAGSSGSLYEQYF. The CDR3 DNA reads TGTGCCAGCAGCCCAGCTGGGTCTAGCGGGAGTCTCTACGAGCAGTACTTC.

The chain is built from TRBV18 and TRBJ2-3, with 12 bases that match TRBD2. This CDR3 is 16 amino acids long. V shed 3 bases, J shed 4 bases, and the junction held 5 bases outside the gene matches. Germline lookup yields CDR1 KGHSH and CDR2 LQKENI. The CDR3 DNA is TGTGCCAGCTCACCCCTAGCGGGAGGGCCCTCAGATACGCAGTATTTT. It yields the protein CASSPLAGGPSDTQYF.

Concerning this clone: Other DNA sequences of this sample code for an identical CDR3. The J gene is TRBJ2-7, the V gene TRBV7-6, with 7 bases lining up with TRBD1. CDR3 length: 13 amino acids. With V trimmed by 3 bases and J by 1 base, 0 bases remained unmatched. Germline CDR1 is SGHVS and CDR2 is FNYEAQ. CDR3 in amino acids: CASSLDRSYEQYF. The CDR3 DNA reads TGTGCCAGCAGCTTGGACAGGTCCTACGAGCAGTACTTC.

This chain uses TRBV4-1 with TRBJ1-5, with 9 bases that match TRBD1. The CDR3 extends over 15 amino acids. Trimming took 5 bases from V and 6 from J; bases not matched to a gene: 8. The germline V gene has CDR1 MGHRA and CDR2 YSYEKL. The CDR3 nucleotides are TGCGCCAGCAGCAAGACAGGGGGAGGTGGTCAGCCCCAGCATTTT. It is translated as CASSKTGGGGQPQHF.

This chain joins TRBV11-2 and TRBJ1-2; possible D gene TRBD1, 6 bases. This CDR3 is built from 15 residues. The germline CDR1 and CDR2 sequences are SGHAT and FQNNGV. Trimming removed 2 bases from V and 8 bases from J, with 18 bases in between. The CDR3 bases are TGTGCCAGCAGCTTACGGGACACAACCACTGGGGGCTACACCTTC. Amino acid sequence: CASSLRDTTTGGYTF.

The V gene is TRBV7-2, the J gene TRBJ2-1, with 7 bases matching TRBD1. V lost 6 bases to trimming and J lost 14 bases; unmatched junction nucleotides: 13. CDR3 size: 13 residues. Per the germline V gene, CDR1 is SGHTA and CDR2 is FQGNSA. CDR3 protein: CASSDRAAVVKFF. In nucleotides, the CDR3 is TGTGCCAGCAGTGACAGGGCCGCTGTTGTGAAGTTCTTC. The full variable domain, with the rest looked up from reference TRBV7-2 and TRBJ2-1, is GAGVSQSPSNKVTEKGKDVELRCDPISGHTALYWYRQSLGQGLEFLIYFQGNSAPDKSGLPSDRFSAERTGGSVSTLTIQRTQQEDSAVYLCASSDRAAVVKFFGPGTRLTVL.

Comments on this clone: The same CDR3 also results from other DNA sequences found in this sample. This chain joins TRBV7-3 and TRBJ2-1; 7 nucleotides line up with TRBD2. This CDR3 is built from 15 residues. The germline gives CDR1 SGHTA, CDR2 FQGTGA. Unmatched junction bases numbered 6, after V lost 3 bases and J lost 4 bases. The CDR3 nucleotides are TGTGCCAGCAGCTTGGGTCTAGCGGAATACAATGAGCAGTTCTTC. As protein: CASSLGLAEYNEQFF.

This chain joins TRBV6-5 and TRBJ2-3, with a weak D call TRBD2 (6 bases). Trimming removed 0 bases at V and 4 bases at J, with 14 bases between. This CDR3 has 16 residues. CDR1 and CDR2 (germline): MNHEY, SVGAGI. DNA for the CDR3: TGTGCCAGCAGTTACTCCCCGCGACTAGTTCCAGATACGCAGTATTTT. It is translated as CASSYSPRLVPDTQYF.

The V gene is TRBV18, the J gene TRBJ1-4, with D perhaps TRBD1 (5 bases). The CDR3 consists of 14 residues. The V gene lost 4 bases and the J gene lost 8 bases, with 14 bases spanning the gap. Germline CDR1 reads KGHSH; CDR2 reads LQKENI. CDR3 bases: TGTGCCAGCTCACGACAGACGGGGGACGAAAAACTGTTTTTT. This sequence encodes CASSRQTGDEKLFF.

Worth noting for this clone: This specimen includes other DNA sequences encoding the same CDR3. The chain couples TRBV7-9 to TRBJ2-2, with no clear D. The germline CDR1 and CDR2 sequences are SEHNR and FQNEAQ (reference sequence). The CDR3 extends over 13 amino acids. The germline V and J ends were trimmed by 2 bases and 3 bases, with 4 bases remaining between them. The CDR3 nucleotides are TGTGCCAGCAGCTTATCCGACACCGGGGAGCTGTTTTTT. Translated, it gives CASSLSDTGELFF. Full variable domain (rest looked up from reference TRBV7-9 and TRBJ2-2): DTGVSQNPRHKITKRGQNVTFRCDPISEHNRLYWYRQTLGQGPEFLTYFQNEAQLEKSRLLSDRFSAERPKGSFSTLEIQRTEQGDSAMYLCASSLSDTGELFFGEGSRLTVL.

This clone was recorded a few times. The CDR3 reads CAWSPRTGAANEKLFF. CDR3 DNA sequence: TGTGCCTGGAGTCCGCGGACAGGGGCTGCTAATGAAAAACTGTTTTTT. The genes are TRBV30 and TRBJ1-4; 9 bases agree with TRBD1. Per the germline V gene, CDR1 is GTSNPN and CDR2 is SVGIG (reference sequence). Trimming cost V 2 bases and J 3 bases; bases outside gene matches: 7. The CDR3 spans 16 residues.

The CDR3 spells CASIRLPSGATEAFF. The CDR3 DNA reads as TGTGCCAGCATCCGGTTGCCCTCGGGAGCCACTGAAGCTTTCTTT. The chain couples TRBV28 to TRBJ1-1; D is unresolved. In germline, CDR1 is MDHEN, CDR2 SYDVKM. Trimming removed 7 bases from V and 4 bases from J, with 19 bases in between. The CDR3 has 15 residues.

This clone showed up just a few times. The chain recombines TRBV2 with TRBJ1-3; D gene unclear. Looked up from germline, CDR1 is SNHLY and CDR2 is FYNNEI. This CDR3 is built from 13 residues. V was clipped by 10 bases and J by 0 bases, with 10 bases between them. The CDR3 loop is CAIEGSSGNTIYF. The CDR3 nucleotides read TGTGCCATCGAGGGCAGCTCTGGAAACACCATATATTTT.

The rearrangement links TRBV28 to TRBJ1-1; D is undetermined. Germline-derived CDR1 and CDR2 are MDHEN and SYDVKM. The V end was cut by 7 bases, the J end by 0 bases, with 18 bases between. The CDR3 covers 16 residues. For the CDR3, the DNA is TGTGCCAGCACCCCGGCTGGCCTGATTATGAACACTGAAGCTTTCTTT. Its protein is CASTPAGLIMNTEAFF.

The CDR3 spells CASGQGRNTIYF. In DNA, the CDR3 is TGTGCCAGCGGCCAAGGTAGAAACACCATATATTTT. The chain couples TRBV6-1 to TRBJ1-3; no reliable D call. CDR3 length: 12 residues. V dropped 8 bases and J dropped 5 bases, with 10 bases sitting between them. Germline V gene sequence: CDR1 MNHNS, CDR2 SASEGT.

The chain combines TRBV5-6 with TRBJ2-1, with TRBD2 matching over 11 bases. The CDR3 sequence is 15 residues long. Germline CDR1 is SGHDT and CDR2 is YYEEEE. J gave up 4 bases and V 4 bases, and 4 bases lay outside the gene matches. CDR3 in amino acids: CASSPTSGSYNEQFF. The DNA for the CDR3 is TGTGCCAGCAGCCCAACTAGCGGGAGTTACAATGAGCAGTTCTTC. Full variable domain (rest looked up from reference TRBV5-6 and TRBJ2-1): DAGVTQSPTHLIKTRGQQVTLRCSPKSGHDTVSWYQQALGQGPQFIFQYYEEEERQRGNFPDRFSGHQFPNYSSELNVNALLLGDSALYLCASSPTSGSYNEQFFGPGTRLTVL.

The chain links TRBV4-3 to TRBJ1-5; tentatively, D is TRBD1 (5 bases). CDR3 size: 15 residues. Germline-derived CDR1 and CDR2 are LGHNA and YSLEER. Trimming removed 0 bases from V and 4 bases from J, with 10 bases in between. CDR3 bases: TGCGCCAGCAGCCAAGATAGGGCAGGGAATCAGCCCCAGCATTTT. Translation: CASSQDRAGNQPQHF.

The CDR3 sequence is CASSQDRAPGELFF. CDR3 nucleotides: TGCGCCAGCAGCCAAGATAGGGCCCCCGGGGAGCTGTTTTTT. The chain uses TRBV4-3 and TRBJ2-2; D call uncertain. V lost 0 bases and J lost 6, with 8 bases in between. Germline assignment: CDR1 LGHNA and CDR2 YSLEER. The CDR3 runs 14 residues.

The CDR3 loop reads CASSPTFPHSSYEQYF. DNA for the CDR3: TGCGCCAGCAGCCCAACCTTCCCCCACAGCTCCTACGAGCAGTACTTC. This chain links TRBV5-1 with TRBJ2-7, with no clear D. V lost 4 bases, J lost 0 bases, and 17 bases lay in between. Germline V gene data show CDR1 as SGHRS and CDR2 as YFSETQ. The CDR3 totals 16 residues.

The J gene is TRBJ2-7, the V gene TRBV7-8, with TRBD1 identical over 9 bases. The CDR3 loop spans 14 amino acids. V trimming: 3 bases; J trimming: 4 bases; junction bases outside the gene matches: 4. CDR1 and CDR2 (germline): SGHVS, FQNEAQ. In nucleotides, the CDR3 is TGTGCCAGCAGCTTGGACAGGGGAGGGTACGAGCAGTACTTC. Translation gives CASSLDRGGYEQYF.

This clone was observed a single time. CDR3 bases: TGTGCCAGCAGCTTATATTATTCTAGCGGGAGTGGTAATGAGCAGTTCTTC. Translated, it gives CASSLYYSSGSGNEQFF. The chain employs TRBV7-9 and TRBJ2-1; the match to TRBD2 covers 10 bases. Trimming removed 2 bases from V and 7 bases from J; junction bases left unmatched: 11. In germline, CDR1 is SEHNR, CDR2 FQNEAQ (reference sequence). This CDR3 region has 17 residues.

The chain carries TRBV9 and TRBJ2-4, with 9 bases aligning to TRBD1. This CDR3 region has 15 residues. V lost 3 bases, J lost 6 bases, and 7 bases stayed unmatched. CDR1 SGDLS and CDR2 YYNGEE come from the germline V gene. CDR3 coding DNA: TGTGCCAGCAGCGCTCCGGGACAGGGAGGAAACATTCAGTACTTC. Translated, it gives CASSAPGQGGNIQYF.